One and the same sample provided the 10 T cell receptor beta chains below, sequenced in a study of T cells in Graves' hyperthyroidism and ophthalmopathy. RNA transcripts served as the template for amplifying TCR beta CDR3 regions. Researchers ran a first-round RT-PCR on the TCR CDR3 using the HTBI primer set. MiXCR, applied by TCRdb to the multiplex PCR reads, yields one record per CDR3 protein. The data show 390,000 or so distinct CDR3 sequences, 14% to 15% seen once. Source material: blood. All receptors come from a man between 18 and 35 years old with Graves' ophthalmopathy.

This clonotype was detected ten times or more. The chain has TRBV11-1 and TRBJ2-7; D is ambiguous. Germline-derived CDR1 and CDR2 are SGHAT and FQDESV (reference sequence). CDR3 length equals 12 residues. V was clipped by 5 bases and J by 3 bases, with 8 bases between them. The CDR3 spells CASSPSHYEQYF. CDR3 nucleotides: TGTGCCAGCAGCCCTTCCCACTACGAGCAGTACTTC.

This clonotype was observed at least ten times. V usage is TRBV2 and J usage is TRBJ1-5, with TRBD1 identical over 7 bases. Unmatched junction bases numbered 10, after V lost 0 bases and J lost 2 bases. Germline CDR1 and CDR2: SNHLY and FYNNEI. This CDR3 has 18 amino acids. The CDR3 reads CASSEALHRGIGNQPQHF. In DNA, the CDR3 is TGTGCCAGCAGTGAAGCGCTTCACAGGGGCATCGGCAATCAGCCCCAGCATTTT.

The chain links TRBV2 to TRBJ1-5; tentative D call: TRBD1 (5 bases). Trimming stripped 5 bases from V and 3 bases from J, with 11 bases between. The CDR3 totals 14 residues. The germline V gene has CDR1 SNHLY and CDR2 FYNNEI. DNA of the CDR3: TGTGCCAGCAGTCCCTCAGGGATCAATCAGCCCCAGCATTTT. This translates into CASSPSGINQPQHF.

This clonotype was recorded at least ten times. This sequence joins TRBV27 and TRBJ2-3; 7 positions agree with TRBD1. The CDR3 loop spans 12 amino acids. Germline assignment: CDR1 MNHEY and CDR2 SMNVEV (reference sequence). V shed 4 bases and J 12 bases; nucleotides not matched to a gene: 7. The CDR3 nucleotides read TGTGCCAGCAGTTCAGGGACAGTTACACAGTATTTT. Translated: CASSSGTVTQYF.

In its sample, this clonotype was seen many times. This sequence joins TRBV11-2 and TRBJ2-2; 10 positions match TRBD2. The V segment lost 1 base and the J segment 10 bases; nucleotides outside the gene matches: 3. Looked up from germline, CDR1 is SGHAT and CDR2 is FQNNGV. There are 14 residues in the CDR3. CDR3: CASSLVLAGVELFF. The CDR3 DNA reads TGTGCCAGCAGCTTAGTTCTAGCGGGAGTGGAGCTGTTTTTT.

This clonotype was detected a few times. The genes are TRBV27 and TRBJ2-3, with 10 bases matching TRBD2. V gave up 4 bases and J gave up 11 bases; unmatched junction bases: 6. The CDR3 consists of 13 residues. Germline CDR1 reads MNHEY; CDR2 reads SMNVEV (reference sequence). Written as DNA, the CDR3 is TGTGCCAGCAGTTCCTATAGCGGGGGGAGGCAGTATTTT. This codes for CASSSYSGGRQYF.

This clonotype has a count of ten or more. The J gene is TRBJ2-3, the V gene TRBV11-2; D remains ambiguous. Trimming took 0 bases from V and 2 from J, leaving 9 bases between them. In germline, CDR1 is SGHAT, CDR2 FQNNGV. This CDR3 has 15 amino acids. As DNA, the CDR3 is TGTGCCAGCAGCTTAGATAGGTCATTCACAGATACGCAGTATTTT. Residues: CASSLDRSFTDTQYF.

There are a few counts of this clonotype. The rearrangement joins TRBV15 to TRBJ2-7; 7 positions agree with TRBD1. V trimming: 5 bases; J trimming: 3 bases; junction bases outside the gene matches: 4. CDR3 length: 13 amino acids. Germline assignment: CDR1 LNHNV and CDR2 YYDKDF (reference sequence). CDR3 bases: TGTGCCACCAGCCAGAGACAGGGCTACGAGCAGTACTTC. This sequence encodes CATSQRQGYEQYF. The complete variable domain, with remaining parts taken from reference TRBV15 and TRBJ2-7, reads DAMVIQNPRYQVTQFGKPVTLSCSQTLNHNVMYWYQQKSSQAPKLLFHYYDKDFNNEADTPDNFQSRRPNTSFCFLDIRSPGLGDTAMYLCATSQRQGYEQYFGPGTRLTVT.

This clonotype was observed a few times. The chain combines TRBV15 with TRBJ2-4; D is perhaps TRBD1 or TRBD2 (5 bases each). The CDR3 sequence is 13 residues long. In germline, CDR1 is LNHNV, CDR2 YYDKDF (reference sequence). With 3 bases removed from V and 9 bases from J, the gap between germline ends came to 12 bases. CDR3 nucleotide sequence: TGTGCCACCAGCAGTGAGGGACGGGGCATTCAGTACTTC. Its translation: CATSSEGRGIQYF.

Many counts were recorded for this clonotype. V usage is TRBV4-1 and J usage is TRBJ2-1; possibly TRBD1 for D (5 bases). The V end lost 0 bases, the J end lost 4 bases, and 13 bases lay between the germline ends. CDR3 length: 16 amino acids. Per the germline V gene, CDR1 is MGHRA and CDR2 is YSYEKL. The CDR3 region has the DNA TGCGCCAGCAGCCAAGATATTACAGGTTCTTACAATGAGCAGTTCTTC. Translated: CASSQDITGSYNEQFF.